The 7 T cell receptor beta chains in this list originate from one sample, sequenced in a study of shared clonotypes between healthy human individuals (dated by TCRdb to about 2020). Library preparation employed the immunoSEQ multiplex PCR assay. Entries here come from immuneACCESS through TCRdb and include only in-frame sequences with V and J called. Some clones fail to appear in such tables; in the studies checked, an unresolved V gene covers under half of the shortfall, and the cause of the remainder is unknown. Present in this sample are about 450,000 clones, 70% to 80% of which were seen just once. The ten largest make up roughly 13% of the sample. The sequenced sample consisted of PBMCs. The receptor set was obtained from a woman between 35 and 50 years old in good health. Some clones in this sample may be carry-over from other donors' samples.

Points on this clone: This sample includes further DNA sequences coding for the same CDR3. CDR3 in amino acids: CASSLVRETQYF. CDR3 DNA sequence: TGTGCCAGCAGCTTAGTTCGAGAGACCCAGTACTTC. The V call is TRBV7-2, the J call TRBJ2-5; no firm D call. The CDR3 has 12 residues. Germline CDR1 SGHTA, CDR2 FQGNSA. V was cut by 1 base and J by 4 bases, with 4 bases left in between.

The genes are TRBV18 and TRBJ1-4, with D maybe TRBD1 (5 bases). The CDR3 is made up of 13 amino acids. V lost 2 bases and J lost 7, with 8 bases in between. The germline gives CDR1 KGHSH, CDR2 LQKENI. CDR3 coding DNA: TGTGCCAGCTCACCAGTTCAGGGTGAAAAACTGTTTTTT. Residues: CASSPVQGEKLFF.

The sample holds a few counts of this clone. This rearrangement joins TRBV7-6 to TRBJ1-1; no clear D gene. Per germline, CDR1 SGHVS and CDR2 FNYEAQ. This CDR3 has 13 residues. Trimming took off 2 bases at V and 1 base at J, with 5 bases between the two ends. The CDR3 loop is CASSLLENTEAFF. CDR3 bases: TGTGCCAGCAGCTTACTGGAGAACACTGAAGCTTTCTTT. Using reference TRBV7-6 and TRBJ1-1 for the parts outside the CDR3, the full variable domain is GAGVSQSPRYKVTKRGQDVALRCDPISGHVSLYWYRQALGQGPEFLTYFNYEAQQDKSGLPNDRFSAERPEGSISTLTIQRTEQRDSAMYRCASSLLENTEAFFGQGTRLTVV.

CDR3 DNA sequence: TGTGCCAGCAGCTTAGTGGGGACTACGAATGAGCAGTTCTTC. Encoded protein: CASSLVGTTNEQFF. The gene calls are TRBV7-2 and TRBJ2-1; TRBD2 matches 7 bases. V lost 1 base to trimming and J lost 7 bases; unmatched junction nucleotides: 4. From germline, CDR1 is SGHTA and CDR2 FQGNSA. This CDR3 spans 14 amino acids.

To note about this clone: A much bigger clone sits one base away, suggesting this may be a read error. The chain employs TRBV27 and TRBJ2-7, with 12 bases identical to TRBD2. The germline gives CDR1 MNHEY, CDR2 SMNVEV (reference sequence). The CDR3 extends over 14 amino acids. With V trimmed by 6 bases and J by 4 bases, 4 bases remained unmatched. The CDR3 bases are TGTGCCAGCAGCCCAGGGACTAGCGGGTACGAGCAGTACTTC. It is translated as CASSPGTSGYEQYF.

This chain joins TRBV11-2 and TRBJ2-2, with D possibly TRBD2 on 5 matching bases. This CDR3 region has 18 residues. V lost 1 base and J lost 6, with 21 bases in between. The germline gives CDR1 SGHAT, CDR2 FQNNGV. The CDR3 bases are TGTGCCAGCAGCTTAGCCCGATTGCTAGCCCCGTCCGCCGGGGAGCTGTTTTTT. Translating it yields CASSLARLLAPSAGELFF.

The V and J genes are TRBV7-2 and TRBJ1-2; D possibly corresponds to TRBD1 (5 bases). This CDR3 region has 15 residues. V dropped 6 bases and J dropped 4 bases, with 18 bases sitting between them. Per germline, CDR1 SGHTA and CDR2 FQGNSA. The CDR3 region has the DNA TGTGCCAGCAGTCGACTGTCTGACAGCCCCTATGGCTACACCTTC. It translates to CASSRLSDSPYGYTF.